These 26 T cell receptor beta chains share one sample of origin, sequenced in a study of cytomegalovirus exposure and HLA in healthy donors. The PCR employed 60 Vbeta primers together with 13 Jbeta primers. The repertoire was sequenced with immunoSEQ multiplex PCR; TCRdb's copy has only in-frame clones and lacks some. The table records roughly 180,000 clones, more than 75% of them present only once. The source material was PBMCs. All receptors come from a man aged 40-50 years in good health and CMV-seronegative.

This clone was seen once. The J gene is TRBJ1-4, the V gene TRBV7-8; no clear D gene. V lost 1 base to trimming and J lost 8 bases, with 17 bases between them. The germline CDR1 and CDR2 sequences are SGHVS and FQNEAQ. The CDR3 totals 16 residues. The DNA for the CDR3 is TGTGCCAGCAGCTTAGGGGGTAGTACCGGCGGGGAAAAACTGTTTTTT. Translated, it gives CASSLGGSTGGEKLFF.

This chain links TRBV29-1 with TRBJ2-6; no clear D gene. V dropped 3 bases and J dropped 0 bases, with 9 bases sitting between them. Germline-derived CDR1 and CDR2 are SQVTM and ANQGSEA. The CDR3 length is 15 residues. In DNA, the CDR3 is TGCAGCGTTGAGTTCGGTGGCTCTGGGGCCAACGTCCTGACTTTC. Translated, it gives CSVEFGGSGANVLTF.

The chain recombines TRBV5-1 with TRBJ2-5; no reliable D call. The CDR3 length is 13 residues. The germline V gene encodes CDR1 SGHRS and CDR2 YFSETQ. With 4 bases removed from V and 1 base from J, the gap between germline ends came to 8 bases. CDR3 residues: CASSPFPQETQYF. CDR3 sequence (DNA): TGCGCCAGCAGCCCGTTCCCCCAAGAGACCCAGTACTTC. Complete variable domain (other parts from reference TRBV5-1 and TRBJ2-5): KAGVTQTPRYLIKTRGQQVTLSCSPISGHRSVSWYQQTPGQGLQFLFEYFSETQRNKGNFPGRFSGRQFSNSRSEMNVSTLELGDSALYLCASSPFPQETQYFGPGTRLLVL.

Only one count was recorded for this clone. V gene TRBV2 combines with J gene TRBJ2-2, with 8 positions matching TRBD2. The junction had 7 bases not matched to a gene; V was cut back by 6 bases and J by 4 bases. Per germline, CDR1 SNHLY and CDR2 FYNNEI. This CDR3 region has 15 residues. CDR3 in amino acids: CASRDGLATTGELFF. The CDR3 coding sequence is TGTGCCAGCAGAGATGGACTAGCTACCACCGGGGAGCTGTTTTTT.

The rearrangement joins TRBV27 to TRBJ2-5; D unclear. The CDR3 covers 15 residues. Trimming cost V 5 bases and J 0 bases, with 13 bases left between them. CDR1 MNHEY and CDR2 SMNVEV come from the germline V gene (reference sequence). Written as DNA, the CDR3 is TGTGCCAGCAGTCCCCGCACAGAGTACCAAGAGACCCAGTACTTC. This translates into CASSPRTEYQETQYF.

V usage is TRBV5-1 and J usage is TRBJ2-3; D not resolved. The CDR3 length is 13 residues. Deletions cut 5 bases from V and 0 bases from J, with 7 bases between. The germline CDR1 and CDR2 sequences are SGHRS and YFSETQ. CDR3 coding DNA: TGCGCCAGCAGGCTAGAGAGCACAGATACGCAGTATTTT. Amino acid sequence: CASRLESTDTQYF.

A few counts support this clone. The chain has TRBV7-2 and TRBJ1-2; D not certain. Trimming pared 3 bases from V and 6 bases from J, leaving 11 bases between. Germline V CDR1 and CDR2: SGHTA, FQGNSA. The CDR3 is 13 amino acids. The DNA of the CDR3 is TGTGCCAGCAGCTTCCGGCCGAGGGATGGCTACACCTTC. It is translated as CASSFRPRDGYTF.

V gene TRBV5-4 combines with J gene TRBJ2-1, with D tentatively TRBD2 (6 bases). Trimming left V 4 bases short and J 2 bases short, with 19 bases between. Germline lookup yields CDR1 SGHNT and CDR2 YYREEE (reference sequence). The CDR3 is 17 amino acids. CDR3 DNA: TGTGCCAGCAGCCCACCCCCCCCCGGGAGCCCCTACAATGAGCAGTTCTTC. This codes for CASSPPPPGSPYNEQFF.

A few counts support this clone. The V call is TRBV7-6, the J call TRBJ2-1; 11 nucleotides line up with TRBD1. Germline CDR1 is SGHVS and CDR2 is FNYEAQ. V dropped 5 bases and J dropped 5; count of bases not matched to a gene: 5. The CDR3 extends over 15 amino acids. CDR3 in amino acids: CASSRGTGGNNEQFF. CDR3 sequence (DNA): TGTGCCAGCAGCCGAGGGACAGGGGGGAACAATGAGCAGTTCTTC.

The rearrangement uses TRBV27 and TRBJ2-7; TRBD1 aligns across 7 bases. The CDR3 is 13 residues long. J gave up 3 bases and V 4 bases, and 3 bases lay outside the gene matches. Germline V gene lookup returns CDR1 MNHEY and CDR2 SMNVEV (reference sequence). CDR3 nucleotide sequence: TGTGCCAGCAGTTCTACAGGGGACTACGAGCAGTACTTC. It codes for CASSSTGDYEQYF.

The genes are TRBV29-1 and TRBJ1-5; a possible D gene is TRBD1 (5 bases). The CDR3 runs 14 residues. Trimming took off 0 bases at V and 7 bases at J, with 13 bases between the two ends. Germline V CDR1 and CDR2: SQVTM, ANQGSEA. The CDR3: CSVEDPGWGQPQHF. CDR3 coding DNA: TGCAGCGTTGAAGATCCAGGGTGGGGACAGCCCCAGCATTTT.

Only a few counts were recorded for this clone. The chain uses TRBV7-5 and TRBJ2-7; the table's D call, TRBD1, has no DNA check behind it. TRBV7-5 is assigned pseudogene status. This CDR3 has 15 amino acids. CDR3 amino acids: CARSSRDRLGYEQYF. As DNA, the CDR3 is TGTGCCAGAAGCTCCCGGGACAGGCTTGGCTACGAGCAGTACTTC.

The chain has TRBV18 and TRBJ2-7, with a tentative D call TRBD1 (6 bases). Germline values: CDR1 KGHSH, CDR2 LQKENI. The V gene lost 5 bases and the J gene lost 5 bases, with 16 bases spanning the gap. The CDR3 is made up of 14 amino acids. DNA of the CDR3: TGTGCCAGCTCAACACAGGGCTCGAGGGACGAGCAGTACTTC. Protein sequence: CASSTQGSRDEQYF.

As for this clone: The CDR3 does not close with the conserved phenylalanine or tryptophan, likely indicating a read error. The DNA is left out, because the CDR3 cannot be placed on it with certainty; the CDR3 is given as TCRdb lists it. CDR3 region: CASSRREAPEQ. The chain uses TRBV6-5 and TRBJ2-7; TRBD2, as called in the table, went unchecked against the DNA. The CDR3 contains 11 residues when both ends are counted. CDR1 is MNHEY, CDR2 SVGAGI, per germline.

The chain is built from TRBV6-1 and TRBJ2-3; 7 positions match TRBD2. Trimming took 3 bases from V and 4 from J; bases not matched to a gene: 10. The CDR3 spans 16 residues. Germline V gene data show CDR1 as MNHNS and CDR2 as SASEGT. CDR3 region: CASSDRRRGRADTQYF. CDR3 in DNA: TGTGCCAGCAGTGATAGGCGGCGAGGGAGGGCAGATACGCAGTATTTT.

The chain joins TRBV28 to TRBJ2-3; 9 nucleotides agree with TRBD2. The junction had 22 bases not matched to a gene; V was cut back by 11 bases and J by 1 base. The CDR3 totals 19 residues. Per the germline V gene, CDR1 is MDHEN and CDR2 is SYDVKM. The CDR3 spells CASGLTGRREGLGTDTQYF. The CDR3 coding sequence is TGTGCCTCGGGACTCACCGGTAGGCGGGAGGGCCTCGGCACAGATACGCAGTATTTT.

The chain has TRBV6-5 and TRBJ1-3; D perhaps matches TRBD1 (6 bases). The germline V and J ends were trimmed by 4 bases and 3 bases, with 16 bases remaining between them. The CDR3 has 16 residues. Germline V gene data show CDR1 as MNHEY and CDR2 as SVGAGI. The CDR3 here is CASSFGGGRFGNTIYF. The CDR3, as DNA: TGTGCCAGCAGTTTTGGGGGGGGGCGTTTTGGAAACACCATATATTTT.

The chain links TRBV7-9 to TRBJ1-4; possible D gene TRBD1, 5 bases. Germline CDR1 is SEHNR and CDR2 is FQNEAQ (reference sequence). The length of the CDR3 is 15 residues. Trimming left V 2 bases short and J 5 bases short, with 12 bases between. DNA for the CDR3: TGTGCCAGCAGCTTATTGAAACAGGCCAATGAAAAACTGTTTTTT. Its protein product is CASSLLKQANEKLFF.

The table lists this clone with a few counts. The CDR3 DNA is TGTGCCAGTAGTATGGACAGGATCAATCAGCCCCAGCATTTT. Residues: CASSMDRINQPQHF. The J gene is TRBJ1-5, the V gene TRBV19; 7 nucleotides align to TRBD1. Germline V CDR1 and CDR2: LNHDA, SQIVND (reference sequence). With 3 bases clipped from V and 3 bases from J, the junction kept 2 bases outside the gene matches. This CDR3 region has 14 residues.

This sequence joins TRBV5-1 and TRBJ1-1, with D unresolved. CDR1 SGHRS and CDR2 YFSETQ come from the germline V gene. The V end was cut by 7 bases, the J end by 1 base, with 11 bases between. The CDR3 is 13 residues long. The CDR3 DNA reads as TGCGCCAGCCGGCAGGCCTCGAACACTGAAGCTTTCTTT. This translates into CASRQASNTEAFF.

This chain joins TRBV7-9 and TRBJ2-3; TRBD2 aligns across 12 bases. The germline gives CDR1 SEHNR, CDR2 FQNEAQ (reference sequence). V lost 6 bases and J lost 5; bases outside the gene matches: 3. The CDR3 has 14 residues. CDR3: CASRTSGGIDTQYF. For the CDR3, the DNA is TGTGCCAGCAGGACTAGCGGGGGAATAGATACGCAGTATTTT.

This chain links TRBV6-1 with TRBJ1-1; 10 bases are a match to TRBD1. After removal of 4 bases from V and 3 bases from J, the junction contained 5 bases not matched to a gene. Germline V gives CDR1 MNHNS, CDR2 SASEGT. This CDR3 is 15 amino acids long. The CDR3 here is CASSGGGTGDTEAFF. The CDR3, as DNA: TGTGCCAGCAGTGGAGGTGGGACAGGGGACACTGAAGCTTTCTTT.

The gene calls are TRBV28 and TRBJ2-3; 8 bases are a match to TRBD2. V gave up 6 bases and J gave up 4 bases; unmatched junction bases: 9. This CDR3 contains 15 residues. CDR1 and CDR2 (germline): MDHEN, SYDVKM. DNA of the CDR3: TGTGCCAGCAGGCCCGGGGGGGCCGAAGCAGATACGCAGTATTTT. Translating gives CASRPGGAEADTQYF.

The V gene is TRBV29-1, the J gene TRBJ1-3; 8 positions agree with TRBD1. J was trimmed by 4 bases and V by 4 bases; bases with no gene match: 6. Per the germline V gene, CDR1 is SQVTM and CDR2 is ANQGSEA. The CDR3 is 14 residues long. The CDR3 nucleotides read TGCAGCGTTGGGGCAGGGGGCTTGGGAAACACCATATATTTT. It translates to CSVGAGGLGNTIYF.

The chain has TRBV9 and TRBJ2-7; TRBD2 might be the D (5 bases). V lost 4 bases and J 2 bases, leaving 16 bases between the germline ends. The CDR3 spans 15 residues. CDR1 SGDLS and CDR2 YYNGEE come from the germline V gene. The CDR3 protein is CASSQTSSPTYEQYF. The CDR3 DNA is TGTGCCAGCAGCCAGACATCTAGCCCAACCTACGAGCAGTACTTC.

This clone showed up just a few times. The rearrangement joins TRBV28 to TRBJ1-5; D is unclear. V was clipped by 2 bases and J by 3 bases, with 11 bases between them. The CDR3 has 15 amino acids. Germline V gene data show CDR1 as MDHEN and CDR2 as SYDVKM. The CDR3 DNA reads as TGTGCCAGCAGTTTAGACAAGGGAGTCAATCAGCCCCAGCATTTT. As protein: CASSLDKGVNQPQHF.